Following are 20 T cell receptor beta chains from one sample sequenced in a study of beta chain features in type 1 diabetes. The investigators reverse transcribed all of the isolated RNA, so they sequenced expressed TCRB transcripts. TCRdb keeps only in-frame clones here, not all; method: immunoSEQ multiplex PCR. This table has hundreds of thousands of clones, 17% appearing once. Sequencing was done on a sample of naive CD4+ T cells from blood. All receptors come from a woman under 30 in good health.

This clone was observed at least ten times. The V gene is TRBV7-9, the J gene TRBJ2-3; 7 bases map to TRBD2. The CDR3 has 15 amino acids. Germline V gene data show CDR1 as SEHNR and CDR2 as FQNEAQ (reference sequence). V trimming: 5 bases; J trimming: 2 bases; junction bases outside the gene matches: 7. CDR3 sequence reads: CASSTISGPTDTQYF. The CDR3 bases are TGTGCCAGCAGCACCATTAGCGGGCCCACAGATACGCAGTATTTT.

J is TRBJ1-4 and V is TRBV19; D is perhaps TRBD1 (6 bases). The CDR3 sequence is 15 residues long. Germline loops: CDR1 LNHDA, CDR2 SQIVND (reference sequence). Trimming stripped 5 bases from V and 0 bases from J, with 10 bases between. DNA of the CDR3: TGTGCCAGTAGTCGGGACACAACAACTAATGAAAAACTGTTTTTT. It codes for CASSRDTTTNEKLFF.

This chain joins TRBV2 and TRBJ1-1; 10 bases agree with TRBD1. CDR1 is SNHLY, CDR2 FYNNEI, per germline. The CDR3 runs to 15 residues. J was trimmed by 5 bases and V by 1 base; bases with no gene match: 4. CDR3 bases: TGTGCCAGCAGTGAAGTACCGGGACAGGGGACTGAAGCTTTCTTT. Translated: CASSEVPGQGTEAFF.

This chain connects TRBV28 to TRBJ1-5; perhaps TRBD1 as D (5 bases). The V and J ends lost 6 bases and 0 bases respectively, with 9 bases between them. CDR1 and CDR2 (germline): MDHEN, SYDVKM. This CDR3 is built from 14 residues. For the CDR3, the DNA is TGTGCCAGCAGGGGAGGGGCTAGCAATCAGCCCCAGCATTTT. Translating gives CASRGGASNQPQHF.

The chain carries TRBV15 and TRBJ2-7; no clear D. Per germline, CDR1 LNHNV and CDR2 YYDKDF (reference sequence). V lost 1 base and J 6 bases, leaving 10 bases between the germline ends. The CDR3 consists of 13 residues. CDR3 sequence (DNA): TGTGCCACCAGCAGAGGGGCCCCAATCGAGCAGTACTTC. This codes for CATSRGAPIEQYF.

This clone was seen a few times. The chain joins TRBV5-5 to TRBJ2-7; maybe TRBD2 (7 bases). This CDR3 region has 15 residues. With 4 bases removed from V and 4 bases from J, the gap between germline ends came to 18 bases. The germline gives CDR1 SGHKS, CDR2 YYEKEE (reference sequence). Here the CDR3 reads CASSRGGLASYEQYF. The CDR3, as DNA: TGTGCCAGCAGCAGGGGGGGTCTAGCGAGTTACGAGCAGTACTTC.

This clone was seen a handful of times. The sample has other DNA sequences that encode this CDR3 too. V and J are TRBV4-2 and TRBJ1-5; D gene unclear. The V gene's germline CDR1 is LGHNA and CDR2 YNFKEQ. V lost 0 bases and J 6 bases, leaving 6 bases between the germline ends. This CDR3 spans 13 amino acids. The CDR3 region is CASSQDLGQPQHF. The CDR3 nucleotides read TGTGCCAGCAGCCAAGATTTAGGTCAGCCCCAGCATTTT.

The chain has TRBV7-9 and TRBJ2-2, with 8 bases identical to TRBD2. Germline V gene sequence: CDR1 SEHNR, CDR2 FQNEAQ (reference sequence). This CDR3 contains 13 residues. CDR3 sequence: CATVAGYTGELFF. CDR3 DNA sequence: TGTGCTACCGTAGCGGGGTACACCGGGGAGCTGTTTTTT.

This chain joins TRBV4-2 and TRBJ2-7; TRBD2 aligns across 14 bases. Germline CDR1 and CDR2: LGHNA and YNFKEQ. The CDR3 loop spans 20 amino acids. The V segment lost 2 bases and the J segment 1 base; nucleotides outside the gene matches: 13. The CDR3 here is CASSQYTGSGTSGRSYEQYF. In DNA, the CDR3 is TGTGCCAGCAGCCAATATACTGGGAGCGGGACTAGCGGGAGATCCTACGAGCAGTACTTC.

This clone has just a few counts. The V gene is TRBV9, the J gene TRBJ2-2; D is undetermined. This CDR3 is 14 amino acids long. The V end was cut by 0 bases, the J end by 4 bases, with 7 bases between. Germline V gene lookup returns CDR1 SGDLS and CDR2 YYNGEE. The CDR3 DNA follows: TGTGCCAGCAGCGTAGCTCGAGGCACCGGGGAGCTGTTTTTT. This codes for CASSVARGTGELFF. Complete variable domain (other parts from reference TRBV9 and TRBJ2-2): DSGVTQTPKHLITATGQRVTLRCSPRSGDLSVYWYQQSLDQGLQFLIQYYNGEERAKGNILERFSAQQFPDLHSELNLSSLELGDSALYFCASSVARGTGELFFGEGSRLTVL.

The rearrangement joins TRBV28 to TRBJ2-2; tentatively, D is TRBD2 (5 bases). Trimming left V 5 bases short and J 7 bases short, with 11 bases between. CDR3 length: 13 amino acids. The germline V gene encodes CDR1 MDHEN and CDR2 SYDVKM. The CDR3 protein is CASSLREIGELFF. CDR3 nucleotide sequence: TGTGCCAGCAGTCTCCGGGAAATCGGGGAGCTGTTTTTT.

This rearrangement joins TRBV10-3 to TRBJ1-5, with D possibly TRBD1 on 5 matching bases. Trimming shortened V by 10 bases and J by 6 bases, and 19 bases separated the two germline ends. CDR1 and CDR2 (germline): ENHRY, SYGVKD. The CDR3 loop spans 14 amino acids. CDR3 DNA sequence: TGTGCCACCACCCCGGCTGTTGGGGGTCAGCCCCAGCATTTT. Protein product: CATTPAVGGQPQHF.

This chain uses TRBV7-9 with TRBJ2-1; weak D call: TRBD1 (6 bases). The V gene lost 7 bases and the J gene lost 3 bases, with 16 bases spanning the gap. CDR3 size: 15 residues. Germline V gene lookup returns CDR1 SEHNR and CDR2 FQNEAQ (reference sequence). CDR3 protein: CASTIGAGVYNEQFF. CDR3 coding DNA: TGTGCCAGCACCATAGGGGCAGGGGTCTACAATGAGCAGTTCTTC. Complete variable domain (other parts from reference TRBV7-9 and TRBJ2-1): DTGVSQNPRHKITKRGQNVTFRCDPISEHNRLYWYRQTLGQGPEFLTYFQNEAQLEKSRLLSDRFSAERPKGSFSTLEIQRTEQGDSAMYLCASTIGAGVYNEQFFGPGTRLTVL.

This clone was counted once. This rearrangement joins TRBV7-8 to TRBJ1-3; D not resolved. The CDR3 has 15 amino acids. The V end lost 1 base, the J end lost 0 bases, and 7 bases lay between the germline ends. Looked up from germline, CDR1 is SGHVS and CDR2 is FQNEAQ. The CDR3 DNA reads as TGTGCCAGCAGCTTAGTTGGGTTCTCTGGAAACACCATATATTTT. Translation: CASSLVGFSGNTIYF.

This clone was seen only a few times. As DNA, the CDR3 is TGTGCCACCAGCAGAGATCAAGGGAAGCAGTACTTC. It encodes CATSRDQGKQYF. The chain is built from TRBV15 and TRBJ2-7; D is ambiguous. The CDR3 is 12 residues long. V was shortened by 0 bases and J by 8 bases, with 8 bases between the two germline ends. Germline CDR1 reads LNHNV; CDR2 reads YYDKDF (reference sequence). Variable domain in full (rest from reference TRBV15 and TRBJ2-7): DAMVIQNPRYQVTQFGKPVTLSCSQTLNHNVMYWYQQKSSQAPKLLFHYYDKDFNNEADTPDNFQSRRPNTSFCFLDIRSPGLGDTAMYLCATSRDQGKQYFGPGTRLTVT.

The CDR3 spells CASSQELRWFGYTF. The CDR3 DNA reads TGCGCCAGCAGCCAAGAATTGAGGTGGTTTGGCTACACCTTC. The rearrangement uses TRBV4-3 and TRBJ1-2; D gene ambiguous. Germline V CDR1 and CDR2: LGHNA, YSLEER. Trimming shortened V by 0 bases and J by 7 bases, and 12 bases separated the two germline ends. The CDR3 contains 14 residues.

This chain joins TRBV10-3 and TRBJ2-7, with D possibly called TRBD1 or TRBD2 (5 bases each). Germline loops: CDR1 ENHRY, CDR2 SYGVKD. CDR3 length: 16 residues. With 6 bases removed from V and 3 bases from J, the gap between germline ends came to 21 bases. For the CDR3, the DNA is TGTGCCATCAGCGCGGGTACAGGAGTCCTATTCTACGAGCAGTACTTC. Amino acids: CAISAGTGVLFYEQYF.

This rearrangement joins TRBV28 to TRBJ1-2; D is unclear. The germline V and J ends were trimmed by 5 bases and 7 bases, with 11 bases remaining between them. Germline values: CDR1 MDHEN, CDR2 SYDVKM. The CDR3 spans 12 residues. CDR3 DNA: TGTGCCAGCAGTCAAACATTGAGTGGCTACACCTTC. It yields the protein CASSQTLSGYTF.

This clone came up a few times. This chain's CDR3 is CASSSVEGGIGAFF. DNA for the CDR3: TGTGCCAGCAGCTCAGTGGAGGGGGGAATCGGAGCTTTCTTT. The genes are TRBV28 and TRBJ1-1, with D perhaps TRBD1 (6 bases). V was pared by 6 bases and J by 10 bases, with 21 bases between. CDR1 MDHEN and CDR2 SYDVKM come from the germline V gene. The CDR3 totals 14 residues.

V and J are TRBV19 and TRBJ2-1, with 12 nucleotides matching TRBD2. CDR1 is LNHDA and CDR2 is SQIVND in the germline V gene (reference sequence). The CDR3 runs 18 residues. The junction had 12 bases not matched to a gene; V was cut back by 8 bases and J by 1 base. The CDR3: CASGGGLAGGPSYNEQFF. CDR3 in DNA: TGTGCCAGTGGGGGGGGCCTAGCGGGAGGGCCATCCTACAATGAGCAGTTCTTC.